The present TCR beta chain was sequenced within a study of T cell responses to AZD1222 COVID-19 vaccine. Study details: Pooled in the analysis were second doses at about 4 or about 12 weeks. Study observations and caveats: Rises in breadth and depth of Spike-specific TCRs came after two AZD1222 doses. Of spike-specific TCRs, nearly half reportedly target regions left unmutated in variants.

Only in-frame clones appear in the TCRdb table, and some are missing; sequencing was by immunoSEQ multiplex PCR. Here the sample spans roughly 100,000 clones, around 92% being singletons. Notes on this clone: The antigen is undetermined.

The CDR3 length is 15 residues. Germline V gene lookup returns CDR1 SNHLY and CDR2 FYNNEI. J was trimmed by 7 bases and V by 7 bases; bases with no gene match: 11. The TCR originated in an adult in good health. The sample here was peripheral blood, taken on day 0 of AZD1222 vaccination. The rearrangement links TRBV2 to TRBJ2-7; 12 bases align to TRBD1. As DNA, the CDR3 is TGTGCCAGCATCCCCCCGGGACAGGGGGCTCGGGAGCAGTACTTC. The encoded protein is CASIPPGQGAREQYF.